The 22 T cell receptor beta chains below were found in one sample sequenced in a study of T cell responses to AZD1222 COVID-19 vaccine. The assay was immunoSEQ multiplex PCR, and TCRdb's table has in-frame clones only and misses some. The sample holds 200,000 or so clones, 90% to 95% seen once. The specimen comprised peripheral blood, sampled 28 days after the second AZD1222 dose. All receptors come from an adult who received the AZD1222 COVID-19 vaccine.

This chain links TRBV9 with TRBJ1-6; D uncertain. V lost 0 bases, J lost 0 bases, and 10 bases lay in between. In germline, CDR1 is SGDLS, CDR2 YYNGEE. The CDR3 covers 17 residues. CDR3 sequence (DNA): TGTGCCAGCAGCGTAGCGATGTCCTACTCCTATAATTCACCCCTCCACTTT. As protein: CASSVAMSYSYNSPLHF.

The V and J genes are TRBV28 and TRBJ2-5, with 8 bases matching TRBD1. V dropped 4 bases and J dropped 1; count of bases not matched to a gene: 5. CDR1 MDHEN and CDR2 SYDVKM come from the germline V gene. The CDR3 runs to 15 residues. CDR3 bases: TGTGCCAGCAGTTCTCCCGGACAGGGCCAAGAGACCCAGTACTTC. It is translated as CASSSPGQGQETQYF.

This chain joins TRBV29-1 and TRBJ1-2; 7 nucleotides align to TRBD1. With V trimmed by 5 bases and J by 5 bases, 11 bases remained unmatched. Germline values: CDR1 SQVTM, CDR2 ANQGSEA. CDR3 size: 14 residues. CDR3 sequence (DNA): TGCAGCGTTACACAGGGGCCAAGGTTTTATGGCTACACCTTC. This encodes CSVTQGPRFYGYTF.

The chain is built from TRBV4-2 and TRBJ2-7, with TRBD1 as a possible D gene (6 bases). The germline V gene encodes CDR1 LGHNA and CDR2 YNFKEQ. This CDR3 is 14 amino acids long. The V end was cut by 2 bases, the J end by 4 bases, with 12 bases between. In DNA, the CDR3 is TGTGCCAGCAGCCAATACCCGACAGGATACGAGCAGTACTTC. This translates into CASSQYPTGYEQYF.

CDR3 amino acids: CASRLGANEKLFF. The CDR3 nucleotides read TGTGCCAGCAGACTCGGAGCTAATGAAAAACTGTTTTTT. The V gene is TRBV12-3 or TRBV12-4, the J gene TRBJ1-4; D is uncertain. V shed 6 bases and J shed 3 bases, with 8 bases lying between them. This CDR3 has 13 amino acids.

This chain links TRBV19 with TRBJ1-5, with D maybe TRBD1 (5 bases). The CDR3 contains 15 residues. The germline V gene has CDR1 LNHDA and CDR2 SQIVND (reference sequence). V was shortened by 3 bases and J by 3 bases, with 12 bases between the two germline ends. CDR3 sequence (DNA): TGTGCCAGTAGTATTTTCGGGGGTTACAATCAGCCCCAGCATTTT. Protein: CASSIFGGYNQPQHF.

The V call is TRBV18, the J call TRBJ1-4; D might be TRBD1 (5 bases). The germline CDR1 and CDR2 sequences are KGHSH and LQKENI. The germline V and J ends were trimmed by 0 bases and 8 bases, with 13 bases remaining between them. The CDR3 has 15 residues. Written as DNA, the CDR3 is TGTGCCAGCTCACCACCGGCTACAGGTTACGAAAAACTGTTTTTT. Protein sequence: CASSPPATGYEKLFF.

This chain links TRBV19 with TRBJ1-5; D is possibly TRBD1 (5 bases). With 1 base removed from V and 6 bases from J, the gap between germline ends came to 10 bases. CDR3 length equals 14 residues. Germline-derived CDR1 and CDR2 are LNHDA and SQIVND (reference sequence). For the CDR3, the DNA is TGTGCCAGTAGTATAGTTGGGGCGGCTCAGCCCCAGCATTTT. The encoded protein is CASSIVGAAQPQHF.

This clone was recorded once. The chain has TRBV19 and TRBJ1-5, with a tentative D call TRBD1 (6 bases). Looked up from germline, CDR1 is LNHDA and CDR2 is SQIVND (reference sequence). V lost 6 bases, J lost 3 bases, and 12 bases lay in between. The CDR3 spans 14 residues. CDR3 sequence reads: CASRVQGYNQPQHF. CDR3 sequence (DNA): TGTGCCAGTAGGGTCCAGGGGTACAATCAGCCCCAGCATTTT.

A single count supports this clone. The CDR3 region has the DNA TGTGCCAGTAGTATCGGGACGGTTAATGAAAAACTGTTTTTT. This gives the protein CASSIGTVNEKLFF. The chain combines TRBV19 with TRBJ1-4, with D possibly matching TRBD1 (5 bases). V was trimmed by 3 bases and J by 4 bases, leaving 9 bases between them. CDR1 and CDR2 (germline): LNHDA, SQIVND (reference sequence). The CDR3 is made up of 14 amino acids.

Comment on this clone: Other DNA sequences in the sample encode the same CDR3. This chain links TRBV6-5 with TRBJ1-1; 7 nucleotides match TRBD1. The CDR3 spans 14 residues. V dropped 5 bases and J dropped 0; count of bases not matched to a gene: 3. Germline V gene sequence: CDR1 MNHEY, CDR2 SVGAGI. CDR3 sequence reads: CASSRQGMNTEAFF. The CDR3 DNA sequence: TGTGCCAGCAGTAGACAGGGCATGAACACTGAAGCTTTCTTT.

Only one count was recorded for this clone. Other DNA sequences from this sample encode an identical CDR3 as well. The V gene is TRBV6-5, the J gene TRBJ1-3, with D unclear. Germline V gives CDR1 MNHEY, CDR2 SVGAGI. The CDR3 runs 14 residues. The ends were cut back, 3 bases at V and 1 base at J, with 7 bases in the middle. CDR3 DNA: TGTGCCAGCAGTTATGGTGGATCTGGAAACACCATATATTTT. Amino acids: CASSYGGSGNTIYF.

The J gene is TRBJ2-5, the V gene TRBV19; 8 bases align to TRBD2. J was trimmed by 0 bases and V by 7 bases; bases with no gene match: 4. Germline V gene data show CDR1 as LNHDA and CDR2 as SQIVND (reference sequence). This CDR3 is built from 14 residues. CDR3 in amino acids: CASKSGRDQETQYF. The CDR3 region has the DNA TGTGCCAGTAAATCCGGGAGGGACCAAGAGACCCAGTACTTC.

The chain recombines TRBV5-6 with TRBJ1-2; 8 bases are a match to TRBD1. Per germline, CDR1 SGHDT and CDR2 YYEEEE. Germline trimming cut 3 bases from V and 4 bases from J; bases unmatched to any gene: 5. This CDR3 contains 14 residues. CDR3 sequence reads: CASSSRGRFYGYTF. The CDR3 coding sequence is TGTGCCAGCAGCTCCAGGGGGCGCTTCTATGGCTACACCTTC. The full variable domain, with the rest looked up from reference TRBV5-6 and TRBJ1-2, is DAGVTQSPTHLIKTRGQQVTLRCSPKSGHDTVSWYQQALGQGPQFIFQYYEEEERQRGNFPDRFSGHQFPNYSSELNVNALLLGDSALYLCASSSRGRFYGYTFGSGTRLTVV.

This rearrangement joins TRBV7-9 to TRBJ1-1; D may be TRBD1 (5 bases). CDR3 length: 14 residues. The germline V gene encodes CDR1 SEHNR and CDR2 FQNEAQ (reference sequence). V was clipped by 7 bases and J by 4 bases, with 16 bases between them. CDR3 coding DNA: TGTGCCAGCATAGCCGCAGGGATGAGCACTGAAGCTTTCTTT. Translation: CASIAAGMSTEAFF.

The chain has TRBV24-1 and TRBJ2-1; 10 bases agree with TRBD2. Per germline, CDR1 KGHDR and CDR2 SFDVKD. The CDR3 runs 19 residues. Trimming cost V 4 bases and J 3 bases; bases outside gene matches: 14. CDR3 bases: TGTGCCACCAGTGACCCTGGGGGCGCGGCTAGCGGGGGCTACAATGAGCAGTTCTTC. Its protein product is CATSDPGGAASGGYNEQFF.

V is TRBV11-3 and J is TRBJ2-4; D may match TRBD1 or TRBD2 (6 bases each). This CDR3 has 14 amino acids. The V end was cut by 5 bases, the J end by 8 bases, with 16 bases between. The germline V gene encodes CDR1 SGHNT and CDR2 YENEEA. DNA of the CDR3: TGTGCCAGCAGCGAGGGGGGACCCACGGACATTCAGTACTTC. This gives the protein CASSEGGPTDIQYF. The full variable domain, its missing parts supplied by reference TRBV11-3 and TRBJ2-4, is EAGVVQSPRYKIIEKKQPVAFWCNPISGHNTLYWYLQNLGQGPELLIRYENEEAVDDSQLPKDRFSAERLKGVDSTLKIQPAELGDSAVYLCASSEGGPTDIQYFGAGTRLSVL.

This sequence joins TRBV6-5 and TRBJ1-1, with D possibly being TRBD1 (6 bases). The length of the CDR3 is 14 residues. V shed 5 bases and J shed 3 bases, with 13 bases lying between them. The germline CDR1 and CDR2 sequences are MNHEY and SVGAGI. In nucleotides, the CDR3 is TGTGCCAGCAGTCACGGGGGGGCGTACACTGAAGCTTTCTTT. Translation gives CASSHGGAYTEAFF.

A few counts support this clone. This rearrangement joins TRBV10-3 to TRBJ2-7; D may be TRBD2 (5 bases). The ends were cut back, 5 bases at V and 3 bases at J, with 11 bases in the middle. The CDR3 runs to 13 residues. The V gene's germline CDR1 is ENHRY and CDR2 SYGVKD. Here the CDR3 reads CAISSSRGYEQYF. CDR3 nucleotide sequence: TGTGCCATCAGTTCTTCTCGGGGCTACGAGCAGTACTTC.

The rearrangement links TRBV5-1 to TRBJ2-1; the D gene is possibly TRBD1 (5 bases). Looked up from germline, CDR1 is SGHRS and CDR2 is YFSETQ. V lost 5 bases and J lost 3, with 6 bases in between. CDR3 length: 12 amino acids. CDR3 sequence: CASRTDYNEQFF. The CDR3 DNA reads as TGCGCCAGCAGGACAGACTACAATGAGCAGTTCTTC.

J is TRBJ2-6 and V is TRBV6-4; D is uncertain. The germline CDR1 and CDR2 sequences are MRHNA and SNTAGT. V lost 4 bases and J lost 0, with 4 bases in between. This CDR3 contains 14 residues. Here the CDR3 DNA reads TGTGCCAGCAGTGTCGTCTCTGGGGCCAACGTCCTGACTTTC. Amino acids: CASSVVSGANVLTF.

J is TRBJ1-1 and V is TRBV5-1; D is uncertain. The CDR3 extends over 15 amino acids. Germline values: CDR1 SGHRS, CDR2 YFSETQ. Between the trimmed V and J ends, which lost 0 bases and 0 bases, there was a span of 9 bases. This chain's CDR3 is CASSLEHGLNTEAFF. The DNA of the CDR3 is TGCGCCAGCAGCTTGGAGCACGGGTTGAACACTGAAGCTTTCTTT.